This TCR beta chain was recorded in a study of T cell repertoires in cytomegalovirus infection. Study as a whole: From public TCR beta signatures came an indication of both CMV infection and matching HLA type.

Trimming shortened V by 8 bases and J by 7 bases, and 18 bases separated the two germline ends. The germline V gene has CDR1 SGHTA and CDR2 FQGNSA. The CDR3 length is 15 residues. The table lists this clonotype with many counts. What it binds is unknown. TCRdb passed the reads through MiXCR, listing each CDR3 protein once. Here the sample spans about 260,000 distinct CDR3 sequences, around 15% being singletons. Whole-study results and caveats: Frequencies of public TCR beta families were cumulated, and this identified carriers of CMV plus the relevant HLA. In two of eight donors, the top clonotype was HLA-C-restricted CMV-specific.

This TCR was recovered from a human donor in good health (CMV status not recorded). Some clones in this sample may be carry-over from other donors' samples. The sequencing input was PBMCs. V and J are TRBV7-2 and TRBJ1-6; unclear D gene. This CDR3 is CASSQARGRNSPLHF. The CDR3 region has the DNA TGTGCCAGCTCCCAGGCGCGGGGTAGGAATTCACCCCTCCACTTT.